The 5 T cell receptor beta chains presented below share a single source sample, sequenced in a study of blood T cell repertoires in COVID-19. Measured with immunoSEQ multiplex PCR; TCRdb has only the in-frame clones, and not every one. The data contain around 130,000 clones, around three quarters of them singletons. Sequenced sample: peripheral blood. All receptors come from a human donor in a cohort sampled during active COVID-19.

This clone has just a few counts. The CDR3 loop is CASSWGADTQYF. In DNA, the CDR3 is TGTGCCAGCAGCTGGGGAGCAGATACGCAGTATTTT. The chain carries TRBV5-4 and TRBJ2-3; D is perhaps TRBD2 (5 bases). The CDR3 length is 12 residues. V was cut by 3 bases and J by 4 bases, with 6 bases left in between. Germline V gene lookup returns CDR1 SGHNT and CDR2 YYREEE (reference sequence).

The DNA for the CDR3 is TGCGCCAGCGGAACAGGGGAAAGCACCGGGGAGCTGTTTTTT. Its translation: CASGTGESTGELFF. The rearrangement joins TRBV5-1 to TRBJ2-2; TRBD1 matches 7 bases. The CDR3 length is 14 residues. With V trimmed by 7 bases and J by 4 bases, 7 bases remained unmatched. CDR1 is SGHRS and CDR2 is YFSETQ in the germline V gene.

The gene calls are TRBV19 and TRBJ2-7, with D possibly TRBD1 on 6 matching bases. The CDR3 has 16 residues. Germline loops: CDR1 LNHDA, CDR2 SQIVND (reference sequence). Trimming took off 4 bases at V and 4 bases at J, with 20 bases between the two ends. DNA of the CDR3: TGTGCCAGTAGTAGAAGCCTCTGGCAGGGGAATTACGAGCAGTACTTC. Residues: CASSRSLWQGNYEQYF.

This sequence joins TRBV3-1 (or the pseudogene TRBV3-2) and TRBJ2-5, with 8 bases identical to TRBD2. The CDR3 has 16 residues. Germline assignment: CDR1 LGHDT and CDR2 YNNKEL (reference sequence). V dropped 3 bases and J dropped 1; count of bases not matched to a gene: 7. CDR3 DNA sequence: TGTGCCAGCAGCCATCCCCTAGCGGGTTCCCAAGAGACCCAGTACTTC. Amino acids: CASSHPLAGSQETQYF.

The gene calls are TRBV7-2 and TRBJ2-7, with D maybe TRBD1 (6 bases). This CDR3 has 14 amino acids. V shed 1 base and J shed 3 bases, with 10 bases lying between them. In germline, CDR1 is SGHTA, CDR2 FQGNSA. The CDR3 loop reads CASSLEQGNYEQYF. In DNA, the CDR3 is TGTGCCAGCAGCTTAGAACAGGGAAACTACGAGCAGTACTTC.